This TCR beta chain derives from a study of blood T cell repertoires in COVID-19. The data were produced by immunoSEQ multiplex PCR, yet TCRdb's version contains in-frame clones alone and is incomplete. Of around 300,000 clones listed, 90% are singletons. The CDR3 is made up of 16 amino acids. With V trimmed by 8 bases and J by 2 bases, 13 bases remained unmatched. Germline V gene lookup returns CDR1 SNHLY and CDR2 FYNNEI. Sequenced: PBMCs or T cells enriched from blood (not recorded which). The source is a woman under 30 with acute COVID-19. The chain couples TRBV2 to TRBJ1-2, with TRBD1 matching 8 bases. The CDR3 nucleotides read TGTGCCAGCGGGGACGGACAGGGATCCCTCAACTATGGCTACACCTTC. Its translation is CASGDGQGSLNYGYTF. Drawing the rest from reference TRBV2 and TRBJ1-2, the complete variable domain is EPEVTQTPSHQVTQMGQEVILRCVPISNHLYFYWYRQILGQKVEFLVSFYNNEISEKSEIFDDQFSVERPDGSNFTLKIRSTKLEDSAMYFCASGDGQGSLNYGYTFGSGTRLTVV.